The 17 T cell receptor beta chains listed next were all sequenced from one sample in a study of monozygotic twins with inflammatory bowel disease. From its re-call of the 5' RACE reads, TCRdb lists each CDR3 protein once, without DNA. With 300,000 to 400,000 distinct CDR3 sequences in the sample, the ten largest clones hold 2% to 2.5%. Sequencing was performed on blood. The receptors were gathered from a human donor with ulcerative colitis or Crohn's disease, or a healthy co-twin of an affected twin (not recorded which).

The rearrangement joins TRBV3-1 to TRBJ2-3; without DNA, the TCRdb call of TRBD2 cannot be checked. CDR3 length: 16 amino acids. Germline V gene sequence: CDR1 LGHDT, CDR2 YNNKEL (reference sequence). The CDR3 spells CASSRRGTSATDTQYF.

The chain links TRBV9 to TRBJ2-2; there is no DNA to check the TCRdb D call of TRBD1. Germline values: CDR1 SGDLS, CDR2 YYNGEE. This CDR3 has 15 amino acids. CDR3 region: CASSVTGGVSGELFF.

J is TRBJ2-3 and V is TRBV29-1; TCRdb gives TRBD1 as the D gene, but with no DNA this cannot be confirmed. Germline V CDR1 and CDR2: SQVTM, ANQGSEA. The CDR3 spans 14 residues. The CDR3 sequence: CSVDSGQGTDTQYF.

The chain uses TRBV12-3 or TRBV12-4 and TRBJ1-2; TCRdb outputs TRBD1, but without DNA this stays unchecked. The CDR3 is 13 amino acids. The CDR3: CASSLDRGGGYTF.

The CDR3 sequence is CATSSESGEQYF. The V call is TRBV15, the J call TRBJ2-7. Germline-derived CDR1 and CDR2 are LNHNV and YYDKDF (reference sequence). The CDR3 length is 12 residues.

This CDR3 reads CSASRTSGYNEQFF. The rearrangement joins TRBV20-1 to TRBJ2-1; TCRdb reports TRBD2, a call that lacks DNA to check it against. Germline CDR1 reads DFQATT; CDR2 reads SNEGSKA (reference sequence). The CDR3 length is 14 residues.

The chain couples TRBV20-1 to TRBJ2-3. Per germline, CDR1 DFQATT and CDR2 SNEGSKA (reference sequence). The CDR3 sequence is 13 residues long. The CDR3 loop reads CSASWPGPNTQYF.

CDR3 residues: CASSSDRGRREPQHF. The genes are TRBV7-9 and TRBJ1-5; checking the TCRdb D call of TRBD1 is not possible without DNA. This CDR3 has 15 residues. Germline V CDR1 and CDR2: SEHNR, FQNEAQ (reference sequence). Full variable domain (remainder filled in from reference TRBV7-9 and TRBJ1-5): DTGVSQNPRHKITKRGQNVTFRCDPISEHNRLYWYRQTLGQGPEFLTYFQNEAQLEKSRLLSDRFSAERPKGSFSTLEIQRTEQGDSAMYLCASSSDRGRREPQHFGDGTRLSIL.

This chain links TRBV4-1 with TRBJ2-3. CDR3 length equals 15 residues. CDR1 and CDR2 (germline): MGHRA, YSYEKL. This CDR3 is CASSQERPGTDTQYF.

This sequence joins TRBV7-2 and TRBJ1-1. The length of the CDR3 is 14 residues. The germline CDR1 and CDR2 sequences are SGHTA and FQGNSA. The CDR3 is CASSSVEGTTEAFF.

The chain couples TRBV25-1 to TRBJ2-7; the TCRdb call, TRBD1, lacks DNA for checking. Germline values: CDR1 MGHDK, CDR2 SYGVNS. CDR3 length: 14 amino acids. This chain's CDR3 is CASSNRDRYVEQYF.

J is TRBJ1-2 and V is TRBV6-4. The CDR3 is made up of 14 amino acids. The V gene's germline CDR1 is MRHNA and CDR2 SNTAGT. CDR3 sequence: CASSDSITPRAYTF.

The chain links TRBV5-1 to TRBJ2-4. Germline loops: CDR1 SGHRS, CDR2 YFSETQ. The CDR3 spans 15 residues. CDR3 amino acids: CASSLDDIGKNIQYF.

J is TRBJ2-5 and V is TRBV20-1; TCRdb's D call, TRBD1, is unchecked because there is no DNA. CDR1 and CDR2 from the germline V gene are DFQATT and SNEGSKA (reference sequence). CDR3 length: 16 residues. The CDR3 here is CSATRDRMGYRETQYF.

The chain combines TRBV10-3 with TRBJ2-7; TCRdb's D gene call, TRBD2, goes unchecked for lack of DNA. CDR3 length equals 17 residues. Germline V gene data show CDR1 as ENHRY and CDR2 as SYGVKD. CDR3: CAISESILSGRVSEQYF.

The chain joins TRBV27 to TRBJ2-2. Germline-derived CDR1 and CDR2 are MNHEY and SMNVEV (reference sequence). The CDR3 spans 15 residues. The CDR3 reads CASSYSTGNTGELFF.

The chain is built from TRBV5-1 and TRBJ2-1; the TCRdb call, TRBD2, lacks DNA for checking. This CDR3 is 16 amino acids long. CDR1 is SGHRS and CDR2 is YFSETQ in the germline V gene. CDR3 loop: CASSSKASGRGGEQFF.